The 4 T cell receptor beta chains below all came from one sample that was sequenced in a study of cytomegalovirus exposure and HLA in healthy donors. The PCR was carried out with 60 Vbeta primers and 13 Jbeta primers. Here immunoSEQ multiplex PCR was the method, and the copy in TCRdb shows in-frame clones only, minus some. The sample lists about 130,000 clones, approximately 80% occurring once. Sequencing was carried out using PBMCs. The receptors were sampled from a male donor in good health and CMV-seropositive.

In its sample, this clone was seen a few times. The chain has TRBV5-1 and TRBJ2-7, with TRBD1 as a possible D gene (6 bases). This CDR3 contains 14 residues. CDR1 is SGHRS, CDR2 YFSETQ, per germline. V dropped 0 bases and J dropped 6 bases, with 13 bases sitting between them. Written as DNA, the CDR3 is TGCGCCAGCAGCTTGGTGGGGGCTTCTGGCGAGCAGTACTTC. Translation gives CASSLVGASGEQYF.

The CDR3 region is CASTPSGRSYNEQFF. CDR3 DNA: TGTGCCAGCACCCCTAGCGGCAGGAGCTACAATGAGCAGTTCTTC. The chain employs TRBV27 and TRBJ2-1; the match to TRBD2 covers 7 bases. Germline assignment: CDR1 MNHEY and CDR2 SMNVEV (reference sequence). Unmatched junction bases numbered 9, after V lost 7 bases and J lost 3 bases. This CDR3 is 15 amino acids long.

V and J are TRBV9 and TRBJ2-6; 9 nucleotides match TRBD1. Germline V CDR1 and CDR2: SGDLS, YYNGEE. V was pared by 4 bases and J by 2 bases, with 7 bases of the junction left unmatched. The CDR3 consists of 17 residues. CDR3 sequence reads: CASSFRDRVPGANVLTF. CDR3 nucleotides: TGTGCCAGCAGCTTTAGGGACAGGGTTCCTGGGGCCAACGTCCTGACTTTC.

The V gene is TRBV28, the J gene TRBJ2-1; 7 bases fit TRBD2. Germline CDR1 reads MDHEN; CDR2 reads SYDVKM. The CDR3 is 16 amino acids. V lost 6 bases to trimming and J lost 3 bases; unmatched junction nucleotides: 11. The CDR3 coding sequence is TGTGCCAGCAGCCCCCCAGCTAGCGGAGACTACAATGAGCAGTTCTTC. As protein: CASSPPASGDYNEQFF.